Sequencing of this T cell receptor beta chain was carried out in a study of regulatory T cells in long-lasting Graves disease. Study-level background: Those Graves' patients who were newly diagnosed had been on antithyroid drugs under 3 months.

To make TCR beta libraries, researchers used iRepertoire HTBI primers and Arm-PCR of CDR3 regions. TCRdb ran MiXCR on the multiplex PCR reads and lists one entry per CDR3 protein. The sample lists about 420,000 distinct CDR3 sequences, about a sixth occurring once. This sample's time point: newly diagnosed GD, antithyroid drugs for less than 3 months. PBMC RNA was the source of the TCR library. Around 8.2 milliliters of peripheral blood went into EDTA tubes. The CDR3 sequence is 13 residues long. Trimming took 6 bases from V and 6 from J; bases not matched to a gene: 7. Germline V CDR1 and CDR2: MNHNS, SASEGT. The same sample was also used in a study of T cells in Graves' hyperthyroidism and ophthalmopathy.

V usage is TRBV6-1 and J usage is TRBJ2-5; 7 positions match TRBD1. Here the sequenced sample was peripheral blood mononuclear cells (PBMCs), taken at new diagnosis, from a patient treated with antithyroid drugs. The sequence derives from a young woman with Graves disease. As DNA, the CDR3 is TGTGCCAGCAGGATACAGGGGCGGAAGACCCAGTACTTC. It specifies CASRIQGRKTQYF.